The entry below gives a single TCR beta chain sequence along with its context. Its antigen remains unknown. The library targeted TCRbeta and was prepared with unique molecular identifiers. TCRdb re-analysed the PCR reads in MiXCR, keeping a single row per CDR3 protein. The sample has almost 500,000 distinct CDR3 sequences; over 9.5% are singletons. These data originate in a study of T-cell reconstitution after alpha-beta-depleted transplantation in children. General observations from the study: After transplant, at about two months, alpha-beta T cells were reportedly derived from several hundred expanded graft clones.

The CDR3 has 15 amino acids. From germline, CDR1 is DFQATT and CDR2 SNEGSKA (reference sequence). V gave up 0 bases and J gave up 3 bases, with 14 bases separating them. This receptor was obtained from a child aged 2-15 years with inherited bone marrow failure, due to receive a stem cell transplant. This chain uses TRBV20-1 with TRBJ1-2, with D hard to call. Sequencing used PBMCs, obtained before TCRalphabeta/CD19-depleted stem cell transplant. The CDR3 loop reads CSARDLLLADYGYTF. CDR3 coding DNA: TGCAGTGCTAGAGATCTACTCCTAGCTGACTATGGCTACACCTTC.